This T cell receptor (beta chain) was captured in a study of blood T cell repertoires in COVID-19 (dated by TCRdb to the early 2020s). Context from the whole study: The collaborator samples originated in the United States, Italy and Spain and spanned the acute and convalescent phases of COVID-19. The prospective study material was composed of cDNA or gDNA derived from T cells, B-cell-depleted T cells, or PBMCs. Deeply sampled blood TCRbeta repertoires from subjects exposed to, actively infected with, or recovered from COVID-19 were included in the dataset. The repertoires were released in a freely available public database meant as a resource for research on the immune response to SARS-CoV-2. Samples came from the ongoing ImmuneRACE study (first 160 participants) plus 1,254 subjects from 6 global collaborators. Sample metadata almost always included a de-identified subject ID, COVID-19 status, age in years and sex. Where available, HLA class I and class II types were taken from metadata supplied by the sample provider and were not determined by assay-based typing.

A word on this clone: Its antigen is not yet known. Base qualities were left out, and no much larger clone turns up one base away.

V and J are truncated by 4 bases and 1 base respectively, leaving an intervening sequence of 10 bases. The germline V gene (reference sequence) supplies CDR1 MNHEY and CDR2 SMNVEV. Taken from cysteine to phenylalanine, the CDR3 has 14 residues. Just the 42-base CDR3 DNA is kept, in frame starting at base 1. Each collaborating institution followed its own protocols to collect whole blood in K2EDTA tubes. For TCRbeta analysis, collaborators shipped samples in one of three forms: frozen whole blood, isolated PBMCs, or DNA extracted from either of those sample types. On the study overall, not on this receptor specifically: How much clinical and demographic metadata was included differed by source and by participant, and the metadata was provided uncurated.

TCRbeta CDR3 regions were amplified from genomic DNA by means of the immunoSEQ Assay, a bias-controlled multiplex PCR. Regarding the original processing steps: Within the assay, amplification of reference gene primers was used to estimate how many nucleated cells each sample contained. Sequence reads were collapsed and filtered to measure the absolute abundance of every unique TCRbeta CDR3 rearrangement. For each sample, productive Simpson clonality was calculated as the square root of Simpson's diversity index across productive rearrangements. TCRdb mirrors the immuneACCESS table, restricted to in-frame sequences. Some clones are absent from its copies; in checked studies, under half trace to an unresolved V gene, and the reason for the others is unknown. That table gives V, J and clone size, and the DNA gave D and trimming. The sample records 150,000 to 180,000 clones, 85% to 90% of which are singletons. Jointly, the top ten make up roughly 15% of the sample.

Recombination joined TRBV27 with TRBJ1-1; a tentative D match to TRBD1 spans 5 bases. This clonotype was obtained from a woman aged 40 to 50 with acute or convalescent COVID-19. The material sequenced was peripheral blood. The CDR3 here reads CASSSWTKNTEAFF. At the DNA level, the sequence is TGTGCCAGCAGTTCCTGGACAAAGAACACTGAAGCTTTCTTT.